A single sample gave rise to the 8 T cell receptor beta chains below, sequenced in a study of tumor-infiltrating lymphocytes in glioblastoma multiforme. TCR beta libraries were built from RNA through three nested multiplex PCR rounds using modified ARM-PCR. Via MiXCR, TCRdb re-called the multiplex PCR reads, giving one row per CDR3 protein. The table lists 30,000 or so distinct CDR3 sequences, approximately 66% of them singletons. The sample consisted of brain tumor tissue. The receptors shown here come from a male donor with glioblastoma.

The chain recombines TRBV9 with TRBJ1-1; D remains ambiguous. V shed 4 bases and J shed 10 bases, with 20 bases lying between them. Germline V gene data show CDR1 as SGDLS and CDR2 as YYNGEE. This CDR3 comprises 14 residues. CDR3 DNA: TGTGCCAGCAGCCCCACGCCGGAGACTCCCGGAGCTTTCTTT. Amino acids: CASSPTPETPGAFF.

The sample holds many counts of this clonotype. The chain has TRBV28 and TRBJ1-2, with TRBD1 matching 7 bases. V trimming: 6 bases; J trimming: 7 bases; junction bases outside the gene matches: 8. Germline assignment: CDR1 MDHEN and CDR2 SYDVKM. The CDR3 length is 13 residues. The DNA of the CDR3 is TGTGCCAGCAGACCTACAGGGGACCGTGGCTACACCTTC. Protein product: CASRPTGDRGYTF.

About this clonotype: This may arise from a read error, as a much more abundant clone is one base away. The rearrangement uses TRBV5-8 and TRBJ2-7; D ambiguous. Germline-derived CDR1 and CDR2 are SGHTS and YDEGEE. The CDR3 totals 12 residues. V was cut by 7 bases and J by 3 bases, with 11 bases left in between. The CDR3 DNA reads TGTGCCAGCGGCCCCAGGATCTACGAGCAGTACTTC. Amino acid sequence: CASGPRIYEQYF.

The chain couples TRBV6-6 to TRBJ2-5; 7 positions match TRBD2. This CDR3 contains 13 residues. The junction had 10 bases not matched to a gene; V was cut back by 10 bases and J by 5 bases. CDR1 MNHNY and CDR2 SVGAGI come from the germline V gene (reference sequence). The CDR3 here is CATSVAGDETQYF. The CDR3 DNA sequence: TGTGCCACGTCGGTCGCGGGAGACGAGACCCAGTACTTC.

Turning to this clonotype: One junction end does not reproduce the germline sequence, and a read error may be involved. V and J are TRBV6-5 and TRBJ2-1; D perhaps matches TRBD2 (6 bases). CDR3 length: 15 residues. The V gene's germline CDR1 is MNHEY and CDR2 SVGAGI. CDR3 region: CASSNGRGGATEQSF. CDR3 nucleotides: TGTGCCAGCAGTAACGGCCGGGGAGGAGCCACTGAACAGTCCTTC.

Worth noting for this clonotype: Because it lacks the conserved phenylalanine or tryptophan at the end, this CDR3 is likely a read error. The CDR3 loop reads CSARDRGLSQPQHY. CDR3 sequence (DNA): TGCAGTGCTAGGGACAGGGGATTGTCTCAACCCCAGCATTAT. This chain joins TRBV20-1 and TRBJ1-5; TRBD1 aligns across 9 bases. The CDR3 contains 14 residues. The V and J ends lost 3 bases and 10 bases, in that order; junction bases with no gene match: 10. Per germline, CDR1 DFQATT and CDR2 SNEGSKA (reference sequence).

The chain has TRBV29-1 and TRBJ2-3, with D maybe TRBD2 (7 bases). Germline V gene sequence: CDR1 SQVTM, CDR2 ANQGSEA. Trimming shortened V by 5 bases and J by 8 bases, and 23 bases separated the two germline ends. CDR3 length equals 15 residues. CDR3 sequence: CSVSQEGGLRGTQYF. The CDR3 DNA is TGCAGCGTTAGTCAGGAGGGGGGACTAAGGGGTACGCAGTATTTT.

About this clonotype: A clone one base away is much larger, so this may be a read error. The chain couples TRBV5-1 to TRBJ1-3, with D perhaps TRBD1 (5 bases). The V gene's germline CDR1 is SGHRS and CDR2 YFSETQ. V was pared by 0 bases and J by 1 base, with 11 bases between. The CDR3 covers 16 residues. CDR3 coding DNA: TGCGCCAGCAGCTTGGATACGGACACTTCTGGAAACACCATATATTTT. The encoded protein is CASSLDTDTSGNTIYF.